The rows below give T cell receptor beta chains drawn from one sample of a study of blood T cell repertoires in COVID-19. Assay used: immunoSEQ multiplex PCR; TCRdb lists only in-frame clones, some missing. The table has about 60,000 clones, 76% seen once. The sequenced sample was peripheral blood. These receptors originate from a man aged 45-65 years with active or convalescent COVID-19. The CDR3 runs from the conserved cysteine through the conserved F or W. Fields, in order: clone size, J gene, V gene, CDR3 protein. A row's size may be missing; if present it is once, few, many or a size class.

size: .
J: TRBJ1-1
V: TRBV2
CDR3: CASRGTVEAFF

size: .
J: TRBJ2-5
V: TRBV7-2
CDR3: CASSPQAGDVGETQYF

size: once
J: TRBJ1-2
V: TRBV7-6
CDR3: CASSSGQGGGGYTF

size: .
J: TRBJ2-1
V: TRBV19
CDR3: CASSIEFESEQFF

size: few
J: TRBJ1-2
V: TRBV7-8
CDR3: CASSLERQAMNYGYTF

size: .
J: TRBJ2-2
V: TRBV7-9
CDR3: CASSLVGTANTGELFF

size: .
J: TRBJ1-1
V: TRBV11-2
CDR3: CASSLVAFLNTEAFF

size: .
J: TRBJ2-1
V: TRBV2
CDR3: CASRKGLAVSYNEQFF

size: .
J: TRBJ1-5
V: TRBV6-2/TRBV6-3
CDR3: CASSYLDGQQPQHF

size: .
J: TRBJ2-3
V: TRBV6-5
CDR3: CASSQGESGDTQYF

size: .
J: TRBJ2-1
V: TRBV5-1
CDR3: CASSSGQTPYNEQFF

size: .
J: TRBJ2-5
V: TRBV5-4
CDR3: CASSGQYQETQYF

size: .
J: TRBJ1-3
V: TRBV18
CDR3: CASSPIETGTGRGNTIYF

size: few
J: TRBJ1-1
V: TRBV29-1
CDR3: CSVEQGWDTEAFF

size: once
J: TRBJ2-1
V: TRBV7-7
CDR3: CASSLSGATGSEQFF

size: few
J: TRBJ1-3
V: TRBV6-5
CDR3: CASSPDRIGNTIYF

size: .
J: TRBJ1-1
V: TRBV3-1/TRBV3-2
CDR3: CASSPNTGTGGWAFF

size: .
J: TRBJ1-2
V: TRBV19
CDR3: CASKGGVLNHNYGYTF

size: .
J: TRBJ1-2
V: TRBV7-9
CDR3: CASSLESLNYGYTF

size: .
J: TRBJ2-2
V: TRBV2
CDR3: CARGASGTNTGELFF

size: .
J: TRBJ2-3
V: TRBV18
CDR3: CASSRSVTSGTTDTQYF

size: .
J: TRBJ2-1
V: TRBV5-4
CDR3: CASGSSGEWNEQFF

size: .
J: TRBJ2-7
V: TRBV6-5
CDR3: CASSYRGAILEQYF

size: .
J: TRBJ1-2
V: TRBV7-2
CDR3: CASSPPPAGTYGYTF

size: .
J: TRBJ2-3
V: TRBV5-1
CDR3: CASSLVFYSSTDTQYF

size: .
J: TRBJ1-5
V: TRBV7-9
CDR3: CASSLAMGGFYNQPQHF

size: .
J: TRBJ2-3
V: TRBV23-1
CDR3: CASAGTSGRPRVDTQYF

size: once
J: TRBJ1-5
V: TRBV7-9
CDR3: CASSLYAGGTSNQPQHF

size: .
J: TRBJ1-4
V: TRBV6-2/TRBV6-3
CDR3: CASSSQRLLEKLFF

size: few
J: TRBJ1-2
V: TRBV11-2
CDR3: CASRQTVYYGYTF

size: .
J: TRBJ2-1
V: TRBV5-1
CDR3: CASSQDLTYNEQFF

size: once
J: TRBJ2-7
V: TRBV3-1/TRBV3-2
CDR3: CASSQMEADYEQYF

size: .
J: TRBJ1-5
V: TRBV7-8
CDR3: CASSLRHNSNQPQHF

size: .
J: TRBJ2-2
V: TRBV7-3
CDR3: CASSPGGQRWSGELFF

size: .
J: TRBJ1-1
V: TRBV21-1
CDR3: CASSELGTAMNTEAFF

size: .
J: TRBJ2-7
V: TRBV19
CDR3: CATSTSPGYEQYF

size: .
J: TRBJ2-7
V: TRBV25-1
CDR3: CASSDAQGPAYEQYF

size: .
J: TRBJ2-1
V: TRBV15
CDR3: CATSRDTSGSNEQFF

size: .
J: TRBJ1-5
V: TRBV6-5
CDR3: CASSYSAQGGNQPQHF

size: .
J: TRBJ2-5
V: TRBV9
CDR3: CASSVVGLQETQYF

size: .
J: TRBJ2-7
V: TRBV19
CDR3: CASSLRLRGNYEQYF